This T cell receptor (beta chain) was sequenced in a study of monozygotic twins with inflammatory bowel disease. The germline V gene has CDR1 SGHRS and CDR2 YFSETQ. CDR3 length: 16 amino acids. Findings and limits, study-wide: There were differing immunosuppressive treatments, which may have added variability to patient repertoires. Compared with healthy co-twins, IBD patients showed reduced TCRbeta repertoire diversity by inverse Simpson.

As for this clonotype: The antigen is undetermined.

There were about 3,500 ng of total RNA used for each TCR library. TCRdb reprocessed the 5' RACE reads and stores each CDR3 protein as one record, lacking DNA. The listing records a few hundred thousand distinct CDR3 sequences. The sequenced material came from blood. The sequence came from a human donor with ulcerative colitis or Crohn's disease, or a healthy co-twin of an affected twin (not recorded which). The genes are TRBV5-1 and TRBJ2-5. The CDR3 sequence is CASSLVRARSLGTQYF.